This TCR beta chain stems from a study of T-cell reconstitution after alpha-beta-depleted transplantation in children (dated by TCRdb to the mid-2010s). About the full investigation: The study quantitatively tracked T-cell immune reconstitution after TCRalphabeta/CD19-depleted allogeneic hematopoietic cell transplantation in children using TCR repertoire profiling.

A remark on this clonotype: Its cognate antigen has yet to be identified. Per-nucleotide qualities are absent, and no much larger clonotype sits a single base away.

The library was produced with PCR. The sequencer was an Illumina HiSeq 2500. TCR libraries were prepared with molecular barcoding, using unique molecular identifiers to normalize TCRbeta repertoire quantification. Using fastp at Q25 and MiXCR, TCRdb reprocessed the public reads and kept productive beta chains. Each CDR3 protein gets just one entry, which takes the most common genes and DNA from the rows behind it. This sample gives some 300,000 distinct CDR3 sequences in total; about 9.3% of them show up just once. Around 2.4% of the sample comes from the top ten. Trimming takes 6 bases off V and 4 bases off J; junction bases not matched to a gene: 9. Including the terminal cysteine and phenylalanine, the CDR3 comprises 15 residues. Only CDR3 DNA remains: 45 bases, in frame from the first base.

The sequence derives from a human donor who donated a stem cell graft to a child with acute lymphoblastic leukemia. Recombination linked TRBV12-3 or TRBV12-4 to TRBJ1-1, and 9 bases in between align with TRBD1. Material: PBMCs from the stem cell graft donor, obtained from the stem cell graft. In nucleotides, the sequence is TGTGCCAGCAGCTTACGGACAGGGGCGGGCACTGAAGCTTTCTTT. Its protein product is CASSLRTGAGTEAFF.